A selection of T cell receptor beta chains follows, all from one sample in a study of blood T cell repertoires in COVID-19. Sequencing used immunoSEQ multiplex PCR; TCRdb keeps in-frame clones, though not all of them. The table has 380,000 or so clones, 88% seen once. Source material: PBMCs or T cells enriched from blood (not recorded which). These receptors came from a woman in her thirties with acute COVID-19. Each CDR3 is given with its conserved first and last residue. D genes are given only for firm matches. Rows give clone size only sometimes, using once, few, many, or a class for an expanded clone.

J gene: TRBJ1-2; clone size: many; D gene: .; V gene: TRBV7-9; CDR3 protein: CASSSPLSHYGYTF; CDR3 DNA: TGTGCCAGCAGCTCCCCCCTCTCTCACTATGGCTACACCTTC
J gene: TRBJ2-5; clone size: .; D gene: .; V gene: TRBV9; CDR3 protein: CASSVSGTPKETQYF; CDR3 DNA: TGTGCCAGCAGCGTTTCCGGGACACCCAAAGAGACCCAGTACTTC
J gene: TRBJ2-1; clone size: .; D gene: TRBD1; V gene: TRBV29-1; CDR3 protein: CSVDTGQGNEQFF; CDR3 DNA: TGCAGCGTTGACACGGGACAGGGGAATGAGCAGTTCTTC
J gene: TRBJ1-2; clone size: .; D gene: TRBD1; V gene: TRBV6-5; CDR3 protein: CATTIGTGGTYTF; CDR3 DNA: TGTGCCACAACTATTGGGACAGGGGGAACCTACACCTTC
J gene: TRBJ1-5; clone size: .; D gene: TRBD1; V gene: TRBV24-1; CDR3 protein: CATSDRGQGQPQHF; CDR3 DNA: TGTGCCACCAGTGACAGGGGGCAGGGTCAGCCCCAGCATTTT
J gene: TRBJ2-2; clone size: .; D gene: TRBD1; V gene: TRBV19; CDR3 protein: CASKDRENTGELFF; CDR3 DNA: TGTGCCAGTAAGGACAGGGAAAACACCGGGGAGCTGTTTTTT
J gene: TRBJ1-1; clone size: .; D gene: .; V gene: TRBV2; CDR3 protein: CATHRSGASTEAFF; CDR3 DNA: TGTGCCACACACAGGAGCGGGGCCAGCACTGAAGCTTTCTTT
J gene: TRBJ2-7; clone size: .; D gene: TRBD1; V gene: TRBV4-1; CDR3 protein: CASSQDRVDRDEQYF; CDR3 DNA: TGCGCCAGCAGCCAAGATCGCGTCGACAGGGACGAGCAGTACTTC
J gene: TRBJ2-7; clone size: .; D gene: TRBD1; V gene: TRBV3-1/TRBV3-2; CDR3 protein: CASSRGTGKALEQYF; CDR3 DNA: TGTGCCAGCAGCCGTGGGACAGGAAAGGCGCTCGAGCAGTACTTC
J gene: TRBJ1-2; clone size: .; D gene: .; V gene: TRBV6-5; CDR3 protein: CASSNPTSANYGYTF; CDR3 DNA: TGTGCCAGCAGTAACCCCACTAGCGCTAACTATGGCTACACCTTC
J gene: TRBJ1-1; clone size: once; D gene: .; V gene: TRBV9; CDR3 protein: CASSVGETVNTEAFF; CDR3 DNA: TGTGCCAGCAGCGTAGGGGAGACCGTGAACACTGAAGCTTTCTTT
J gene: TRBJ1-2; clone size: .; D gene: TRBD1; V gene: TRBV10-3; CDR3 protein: CAISESGTGGFLGYTF; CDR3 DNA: TGTGCCATCAGTGAGTCTGGGACAGGTGGCTTCCTGGGCTACACCTTC
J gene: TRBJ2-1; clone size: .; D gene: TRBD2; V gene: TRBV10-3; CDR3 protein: CAISETSGYSSYNEQFF; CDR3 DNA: TGTGCCATCAGTGAAACTAGCGGGTACAGCTCCTACAATGAGCAGTTCTTC
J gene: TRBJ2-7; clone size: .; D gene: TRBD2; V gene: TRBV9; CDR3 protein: CASSGGTSGAYEQYF; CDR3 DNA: TGTGCCAGCAGCGGCGGGACTAGCGGCGCCTACGAGCAGTACTTC
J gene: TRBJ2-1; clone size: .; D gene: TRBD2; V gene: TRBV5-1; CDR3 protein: CASSTPGLAGARNEQFF; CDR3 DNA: TGCGCCAGCAGCACGCCGGGACTAGCGGGGGCGCGGAATGAGCAGTTCTTC
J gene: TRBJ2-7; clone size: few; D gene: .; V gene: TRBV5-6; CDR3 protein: CASSLIGGNYEQYF; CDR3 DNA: TGTGCCAGCAGCTTGATAGGGGGTAACTACGAGCAGTACTTC
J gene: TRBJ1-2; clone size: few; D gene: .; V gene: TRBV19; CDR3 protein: CASSIARTAPGYTF; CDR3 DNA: TGTGCCAGTAGTATAGCAAGGACAGCGCCAGGCTACACCTTC
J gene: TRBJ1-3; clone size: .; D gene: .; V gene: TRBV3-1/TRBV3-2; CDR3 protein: CASSPGQSNTIYF; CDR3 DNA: TGTGCCAGCAGCCCCGGACAGTCAAACACCATATATTTT
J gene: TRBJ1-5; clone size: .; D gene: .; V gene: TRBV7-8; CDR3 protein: CASSLVAGGNQPQHF; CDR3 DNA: TGTGCCAGCAGCTTAGTGGCAGGGGGCAATCAGCCCCAGCATTTT
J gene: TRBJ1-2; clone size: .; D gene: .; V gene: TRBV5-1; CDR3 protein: CASSSVAYSNGYTF; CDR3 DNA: TGCGCCAGCAGCTCGGTCGCGTACTCCAATGGCTACACCTTC
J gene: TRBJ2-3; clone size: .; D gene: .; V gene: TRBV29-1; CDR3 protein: CSVEPQGTDTQYF; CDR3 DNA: TGCAGCGTTGAACCCCAGGGGACAGATACGCAGTATTTT
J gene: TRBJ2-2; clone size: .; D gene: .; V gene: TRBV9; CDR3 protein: CASSVGTDAGELFF; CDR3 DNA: TGTGCCAGCAGCGTAGGTACAGATGCCGGGGAGCTGTTTTTT
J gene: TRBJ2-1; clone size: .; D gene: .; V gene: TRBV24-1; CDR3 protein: CATSEAGARYDNEQFF; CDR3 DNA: TGTGCCACCAGTGAGGCGGGGGCCCGATACGACAATGAGCAGTTCTTC
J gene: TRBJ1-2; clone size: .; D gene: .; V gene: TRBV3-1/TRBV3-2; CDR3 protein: CASSHRGYGYTF; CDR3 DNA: TGTGCCAGCAGCCACCGGGGCTATGGCTACACCTTC
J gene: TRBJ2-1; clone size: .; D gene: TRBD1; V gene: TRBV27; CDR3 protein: CASRPEAGTGGRNEQFF; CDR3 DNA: TGTGCCAGCAGGCCAGAGGCCGGGACAGGGGGGCGCAATGAGCAGTTCTTC
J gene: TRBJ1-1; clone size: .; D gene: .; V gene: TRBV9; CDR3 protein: CASSVGGWDTSNTEAFF; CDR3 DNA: TGTGCCAGCAGCGTAGGGGGATGGGACACTTCGAACACTGAAGCTTTCTTT
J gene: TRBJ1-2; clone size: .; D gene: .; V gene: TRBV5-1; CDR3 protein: CASSFIEGVGGYTF; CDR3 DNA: TGCGCCAGCAGCTTTATCGAGGGAGTCGGTGGCTACACCTTC
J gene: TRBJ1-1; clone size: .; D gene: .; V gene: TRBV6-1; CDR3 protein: CASSESRRGEGYTEAFF; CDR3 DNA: TGTGCCAGCAGTGAAAGCCGGAGGGGTGAGGGGTACACTGAAGCTTTCTTT
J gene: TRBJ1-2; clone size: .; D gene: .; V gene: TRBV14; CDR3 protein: CASSRNYRDGYTF; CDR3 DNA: TGTGCCAGCAGCCGAAATTACAGGGATGGCTACACCTTC
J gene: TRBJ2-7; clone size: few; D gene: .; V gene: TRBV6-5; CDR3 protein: CASSYRGEQYF; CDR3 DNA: TGTGCCAGCAGTTATAGAGGCGAGCAGTACTTC
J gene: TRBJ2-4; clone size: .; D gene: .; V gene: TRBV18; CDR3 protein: CASSPTAGHLQYF; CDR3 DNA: TGTGCCAGCTCCCCAACAGCTGGACATCTTCAGTACTTC
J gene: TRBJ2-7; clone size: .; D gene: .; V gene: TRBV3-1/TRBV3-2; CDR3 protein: CASRDRGHSYEQYF; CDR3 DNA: TGTGCCAGCAGGGACCGGGGACACTCCTACGAGCAGTACTTC
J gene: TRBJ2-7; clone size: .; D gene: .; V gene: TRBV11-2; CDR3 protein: CASSFVEGTREQYF; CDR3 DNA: TGTGCCAGCAGCTTTGTAGAAGGGACTCGCGAGCAGTACTTC
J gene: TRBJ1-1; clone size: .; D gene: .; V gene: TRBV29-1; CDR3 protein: CSVLTGSEAFF; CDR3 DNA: TGCAGCGTTTTGACAGGTTCTGAAGCTTTCTTT
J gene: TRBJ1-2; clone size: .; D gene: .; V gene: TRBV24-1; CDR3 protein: CATSDFLPPYGYTF; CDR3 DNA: TGTGCCACCAGTGATTTCCTTCCCCCGTATGGCTACACCTTC
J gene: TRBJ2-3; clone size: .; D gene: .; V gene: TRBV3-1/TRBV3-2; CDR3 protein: CASSRRGASTDTQYF; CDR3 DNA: TGTGCCAGCAGCCGACGGGGGGCCTCAACAGATACGCAGTATTTT
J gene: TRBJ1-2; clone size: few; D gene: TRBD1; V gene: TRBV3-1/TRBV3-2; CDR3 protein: CASSQETWTGSGYTF; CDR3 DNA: TGTGCCAGCAGCCAAGAAACCTGGACAGGGTCCGGCTACACCTTC
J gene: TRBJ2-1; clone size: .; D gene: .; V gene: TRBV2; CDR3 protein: CASSAGGEAYNEQFF; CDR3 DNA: TGTGCCAGCAGTGCGGGCGGGGAGGCTTACAATGAGCAGTTCTTC
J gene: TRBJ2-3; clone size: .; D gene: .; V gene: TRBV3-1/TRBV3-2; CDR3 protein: CASSQDWGVATDTQYF; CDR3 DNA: TGTGCCAGCAGCCAAGATTGGGGGGTTGCCACAGATACGCAGTATTTT
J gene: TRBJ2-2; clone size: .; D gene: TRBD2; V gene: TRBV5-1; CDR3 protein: CASSLDTGSGRAGELFF; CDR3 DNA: TGCGCCAGCAGCTTGGATACAGGGTCCGGGAGGGCCGGGGAGCTGTTTTTT
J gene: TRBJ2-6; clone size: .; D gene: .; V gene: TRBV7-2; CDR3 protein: CASSLRSGRSGANVLTF; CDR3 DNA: TGTGCCAGCAGCTTAAGGTCAGGAAGATCCGGGGCCAACGTCCTGACTTTC
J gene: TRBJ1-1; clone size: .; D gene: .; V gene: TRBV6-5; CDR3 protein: CASTRGRNTEAFF; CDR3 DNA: TGTGCCAGCACCCGGGGAAGGAACACTGAAGCTTTCTTT
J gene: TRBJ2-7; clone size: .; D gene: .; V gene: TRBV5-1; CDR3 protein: CASSPYSTYEQYF; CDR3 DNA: TGCGCCAGCAGCCCGTACAGTACCTACGAGCAGTACTTC
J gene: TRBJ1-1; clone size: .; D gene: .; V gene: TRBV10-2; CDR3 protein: CASSPSTNTEAFF; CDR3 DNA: TGCGCCAGCAGCCCCAGTACGAACACTGAAGCTTTCTTT
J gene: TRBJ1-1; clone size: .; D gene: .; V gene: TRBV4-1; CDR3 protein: CASSQGAQGVYTEAFF; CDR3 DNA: TGCGCCAGCAGCCAAGGGGCACAGGGTGTATACACTGAAGCTTTCTTT
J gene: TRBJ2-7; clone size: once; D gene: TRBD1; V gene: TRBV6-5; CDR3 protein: CASSPTGGYEQYF; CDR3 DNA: TGTGCCAGCAGTCCTACAGGGGGCTACGAGCAGTACTTC
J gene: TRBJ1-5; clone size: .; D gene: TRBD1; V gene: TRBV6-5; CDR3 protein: CASSRGQAAGQPQHF; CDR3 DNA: TGTGCCAGCAGCCGGGGACAGGCCGCGGGTCAGCCCCAGCATTTT
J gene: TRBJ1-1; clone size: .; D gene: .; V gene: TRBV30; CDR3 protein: CAWRGAKQVLGNTEAFF; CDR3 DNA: TGTGCCTGGAGAGGGGCGAAACAGGTCTTGGGCAACACTGAAGCTTTCTTT